This record looks at one T cell receptor (beta chain) sequence and its context. Its target antigen remains unknown. There are no base qualities to consult, and no much larger clone falls within one base. The CDR3 runs 15 residues from the cysteine to the phenylalanine. Of the read, only the CDR3 DNA is kept; its 45 bases are in frame from base 1. CDR1 and CDR2, per the germline V gene, are MGHRA and YSYEKL. Trimming leaves V shorter by 1 base and J shorter by 5 bases, with the junction holding 4 bases beyond the gene matches. The data belong to a study of shared clonotypes between healthy human individuals (dated by TCRdb to between 2020 and 2021). With respect to the entire study: The cohort comprised a couple of women and a few men aged 18 to 49 years. Per donor, three plates each were used for CD4 naive and CD4 memory, two for CD8 naive, and one for CD8 memory. Blood TCR repertoires of about 5 healthy adults were deeply sequenced to estimate repertoire size and the extent of clonotype sharing between individuals. To increase sequencing depth and limit assay-specific biases, different laboratories used diverse techniques to prepare libraries and sequence TCR repertoires. Between about 0.85 and 8.9 billion PBMCs per donor were obtained by leukapheresis. The paper's findings and limits, for the study overall: Higher generation probabilities were observed for clonotypes shared by all four sorted-subset donors than for non-shared clonotypes. Larger estimated clonotype richness was generally found for naive subsets than for memory subsets. Sampling was restricted to blood, and TCR repertoires in tissue are likely to differ from TCR repertoires in blood. Across a few donors, roughly 5% of naive CD4, 3% to 4% of naive CD8, 2.3% of memory CD4, and about 0.4% of memory CD8 clonotypes were shared. Based on pairwise subsampling, the degree of clonotype sharing among donors was expected to be affected by sequencing depth. Because the study included only a small number of donors, the genetic and exposure-history diversity represented was limited. Rarefaction of sorted-subset datasets indicated incomplete sequencing despite the large sequencing depth.

TCR CDR3 regions were amplified from genomic DNA by multiplex PCR using the deep immunoSEQ assay. Genomic DNA extracted from each cell subset was distributed evenly over all wells of several immunoSEQ 96-well plates, and each plate served as one replicate. Each replicate PCR for sorted subsets received about 0.2 ug genomic DNA, equal to roughly 33,000 T cell genomes. The purified libraries were quantified using a Qubit 3.0 fluorometer, sized with a Bioanalyzer 2100, and then quantified again using the KAPA Library Quantification kit. Each immunoSEQ 96-well plate was sequenced on its own single-read 150-cycle Illumina NextSeq 550 flow cell. For the original study's pipeline: The immunoSEQ output contained only junctional sequences without quality scores, so filtering could not match that applied to full-length reads. Sequences were annotated with PyIR, a Python wrapper for IgBLAST v1.9, and V/J genes and CDR3 were assigned using IMGT germline references. Any read was removed if the V/J assignment was weak (E-value above 1e-6), the CDR3 was missing, or the read contained stop codons, out-of-frame junctions, or ambiguous translated residues. V3J clonotypes were defined by identical inferred V gene, J gene, and CDR3 amino acid sequence. The percentage overlap between two repertoires was calculated by dividing the number of shared unique clonotypes by the size of the smaller repertoire. Three approaches were used to assess repertoire richness: RTK rarefaction, the Chao1 estimator, and Recon v2.1 estimates of unobserved clonotypes. OLGA was used to compute generation probabilities for all TCRbeta clonotypes that the gDNA method yielded from several donors. TCRdb limited this immuneACCESS table to in-frame rearrangements with V and J called. A share of clones is missing; checked studies link under half to unresolved V genes, and the rest is unexplained. The D gene and trimming were derived from the DNA, and the V and J assignments and clone size from that table. The sample table lists around 2.5 million clones, 80% to 95% of them with a count of one. The top ten clonotypes cover around 0.37% of the sample.

Healthy HIV-negative adults with no recently reported acute infections or vaccinations were included as donors. All donors were Caucasian adults living in Nashville, Tennessee, USA. CD4+ T cells were enriched by magnetic negative selection, after which naive cells were positively selected on CD45RA and the negative fraction was taken as the memory subset. Blood was obtained by leukapheresis, after which PBMCs were separated by Ficoll-Histopaque density gradient centrifugation and cryopreserved in liquid nitrogen vapor phase. Analytical flow cytometry was used to check the purity and quantity of each magnetically sorted T cell population. Genomic DNA was isolated from each sorted fraction and quantified by UV absorbance on a Nanodrop 2000c.

Specimen: naive CD4+ T cells from PBMCs. The sample's cell subset or site label is to be understood as: CD45RA+ positively selected. The sequence joins TRBV4-1 to TRBJ2-2; TRBD2 fits 7 bases in the junction. This receptor was taken from a young man in good health. Some clones in this sample may be carry-over from other donors' samples. The nucleotide sequence is given as TGCGCCAGCAGCCAAGTTCTAGCGGCTACCGGGGAGCTGTTTTTT. Its translation reads: CASSQVLAATGELFF.